These 14 T cell receptor beta chains were sequenced from one sample in a study of graft-versus-host responses after intestinal transplantation. Method: immunoSEQ multiplex PCR; TCRdb's copy keeps in-frame clones and lacks some. The table includes 90,000 to 130,000 clones, just under 95% detected once. Their antigens are not known. The sequences come from unstimulated CD8+ T cells sorted from spleen or lymph node cells, collected before intestinal transplant. The source is a human donor who received an intestinal transplant.

The CDR3 region is CASTPSVGLSNIQYF. Here the CDR3 DNA reads TGTGCCAGCACCCCATCCGTGGGGCTGTCGAACATTCAGTACTTC. The chain joins TRBV28 to TRBJ2-4, with a possible D match to TRBD1 (5 bases). V was shortened by 7 bases and J by 7 bases, with 20 bases between the two germline ends. This CDR3 is built from 15 residues. The germline CDR1 and CDR2 sequences are MDHEN and SYDVKM.

V gene TRBV9 combines with J gene TRBJ2-1; D is unclear. In germline, CDR1 is SGDLS, CDR2 YYNGEE. The CDR3 length is 14 residues. V was cut by 0 bases and J by 6 bases, with 10 bases left in between. CDR3 bases: TGTGCCAGCAGCGTAGGACCTTTTGGCAATGAGCAGTTCTTC. Translation: CASSVGPFGNEQFF.

The V and J genes are TRBV7-9 and TRBJ1-2, with D possibly TRBD1 on 6 matching bases. This CDR3 has 16 residues. Germline loops: CDR1 SEHNR, CDR2 FQNEAQ (reference sequence). The V end was cut by 4 bases, the J end by 7 bases, with 22 bases between. The DNA of the CDR3 is TGTGCCAGCAGCTGGCCCGGGACACTCGCCCCGTTTGGCTACACCTTC. Translated: CASSWPGTLAPFGYTF.

The rearrangement links TRBV13 to TRBJ2-7; TRBD2 matches at 8 bases. CDR1 and CDR2 (germline): PRHDT, FYEKMQ (reference sequence). The J segment lost 1 base and the V segment lost 5 bases, leaving 13 bases of the junction unmatched. The CDR3 length is 17 residues. In DNA, the CDR3 is TGTGCCAGCAGCCCGGGAAGCCTAGCGGGTCTGTCCTACGAGCAGTACTTC. This codes for CASSPGSLAGLSYEQYF.

J is TRBJ1-5 and V is TRBV27; D not certain. The CDR3 consists of 13 residues. Germline CDR1 and CDR2: MNHEY and SMNVEV (reference sequence). V lost 2 bases and J lost 3, with 5 bases in between. CDR3 DNA: TGTGCCAGCAGTTTAGGAGCCAATCAGCCCCAGCATTTT. Amino acids: CASSLGANQPQHF.

This chain connects TRBV10-1 to TRBJ2-1; D not resolved. V lost 3 bases and J 4 bases, leaving 7 bases between the germline ends. Germline CDR1 and CDR2: WNHNN and SYGVQD (reference sequence). The length of the CDR3 is 13 residues. CDR3 sequence (DNA): TGCGCCAGCAGTGACGTCGCTTACAATGAGCAGTTCTTC. Amino acids: CASSDVAYNEQFF.

The chain recombines TRBV5-1 with TRBJ1-1; D not resolved. The V end was cut by 8 bases, the J end by 4 bases, with 24 bases between. CDR3 length: 16 amino acids. The V gene's germline CDR1 is SGHRS and CDR2 YFSETQ. CDR3 in amino acids: CARTPLGRSMGTEAFF. CDR3 sequence (DNA): TGCGCCAGAACTCCTTTGGGGAGGAGTATGGGCACTGAAGCTTTCTTT.

The CDR3 DNA follows: TGTGCCAGCAGCTTAATATTGGGGGAACCCATATATTTT. Protein: CASSLILGEPIYF. The chain carries TRBV7-3 and TRBJ1-3; D might be TRBD1 (5 bases). The V and J ends lost 1 base and 11 bases respectively, with 12 bases between them. The CDR3 sequence is 13 residues long. Germline CDR1 reads SGHTA; CDR2 reads FQGTGA. Drawing the rest from reference TRBV7-3 and TRBJ1-3, the complete variable domain is GAGVSQTPSNKVTEKGKYVELRCDPISGHTALYWYRQSLGQGPEFLIYFQGTGAADDSGLPNDRFFAVRPEGSVSTLKIQRTERGDSAVYLCASSLILGEPIYFGEGSWLTVV.

The J gene is TRBJ2-3, the V gene TRBV30; 11 nucleotides line up with TRBD2. Trimming at V came to 1 base and at J to 4 bases, leaving 10 bases not matched to a gene. CDR1 is GTSNPN and CDR2 is SVGIG in the germline V gene (reference sequence). This CDR3 region has 17 residues. Written as DNA, the CDR3 is TGTGCCTGGAGTGACGGTACGACTAGCGGGACCCCAGATACGCAGTATTTT. This gives the protein CAWSDGTTSGTPDTQYF.

The rearrangement joins TRBV6-5 to TRBJ2-3; D uncertain. V was trimmed by 2 bases and J by 4 bases, leaving 4 bases between them. The CDR3 spans 12 residues. CDR1 and CDR2 from the germline V gene are MNHEY and SVGAGI. Here the CDR3 DNA reads TGTGCCAGCAGTTACGGTTCAGATACGCAGTATTTT. Amino acids: CASSYGSDTQYF.

The genes are TRBV30 and TRBJ2-1; TRBD2 might be the D (5 bases). Germline V gene lookup returns CDR1 GTSNPN and CDR2 SVGIG (reference sequence). This CDR3 spans 12 amino acids. The V gene lost 5 bases and the J gene lost 7 bases, with 12 bases spanning the gap. The CDR3, as DNA: TGTGCCTGGCTAGCTCTGAGAAATGAGCAGTTCTTC. Translation gives CAWLALRNEQFF.

V usage is TRBV28 and J usage is TRBJ1-5, with D hard to call. The CDR3 extends over 14 amino acids. V was trimmed by 5 bases and J by 0 bases, leaving 8 bases between them. The germline V gene has CDR1 MDHEN and CDR2 SYDVKM. The CDR3: CASSLGHSNQPQHF. CDR3 in DNA: TGTGCCAGCAGTCTCGGCCATAGCAATCAGCCCCAGCATTTT.

The chain is built from TRBV7-9 and TRBJ2-7; TRBD2 aligns across 10 bases. CDR3 length: 17 amino acids. Germline assignment: CDR1 SEHNR and CDR2 FQNEAQ (reference sequence). Trimming removed 4 bases from V and 9 bases from J; junction bases left unmatched: 18. The CDR3 is CASSSNPGLAERLGQYF. The CDR3 nucleotides are TGTGCCAGCAGCTCGAACCCCGGACTAGCGGAACGTCTAGGGCAGTACTTC.

In nucleotides, the CDR3 is TGTGCCAGCAGTGAAAACGGAGTCTATGGCTACACCTTC. Translating gives CASSENGVYGYTF. The chain has TRBV6-1 and TRBJ1-2; unclear D gene. The CDR3 runs to 13 residues. The V and J ends lost 2 bases and 4 bases respectively, with 8 bases between them. The germline gives CDR1 MNHNS, CDR2 SASEGT.